These 2 T cell receptor beta chains originate from one sample sequenced in a study of CD8 T cells in ankylosing spondylitis. Using its own MiXCR run on the 5' RACE reads, TCRdb lists one record per CDR3 protein. This sample carries around 210,000 distinct CDR3 sequences, under 8.5% of them seen once, and the ten largest clones take approximately 4.8%. The sequencing sample was made of blood, either unsorted or a sorted T cell fraction (not recorded which). Source of these receptors: a female donor with ankylosing spondylitis or in good health (not recorded which).

This clonotype was seen ten or more times. The V and J genes are TRBV10-2 and TRBJ1-5; the D gene is possibly TRBD1 (5 bases). CDR1 is WSHSY and CDR2 is SAAADI in the germline V gene. Deletions cut 3 bases from V and 7 bases from J, with 13 bases between. This CDR3 region has 14 residues. The CDR3 coding sequence is TGCGCCAGCAGTGAAGAGGCAGGGCGGCAGCCCCAGCATTTT. It is translated as CASSEEAGRQPQHF.

As to this clonotype: A much larger clonotype is one base distant, so this may be a read error. The J gene is TRBJ2-7, the V gene TRBV25-1, with no clear D. This CDR3 has 15 amino acids. Germline V gene sequence: CDR1 MGHDK, CDR2 SYGVNS. The chain's CDR3 is CARSESIGSLAEQYF. CDR3 bases: TGTGCCCGCAGTGAATCAATCGGATCGCTGGCCGAGCAGTACTTC.